This entry describes one T cell receptor beta chain. Its antigen is undetermined. The CDR3 consists of 14 residues. V dropped 1 base and J dropped 3 bases, with 9 bases sitting between them. CDR1 is SGHAT and CDR2 is FQNNGV in the germline V gene. These data originate in a study of graft-versus-host responses after intestinal transplantation. Study context: Isolated intestinal, liver-intestinal, or multivisceral transplants had been given to the recipients. Anti-thymocyte globulin induction was given to all recipients, followed by tacrolimus and steroids for about 3 years. Study-level findings and limits: An association linked early post-transplant HvG declines with peak circulating GvH clone levels. Those patients showing graft-donor T cell macrochimerism displayed high graft-versus-host to host-versus-graft clonal ratios in allografts.

Some clones are missing from TCRdb's copy, which holds only in-frame ones; the method was immunoSEQ multiplex PCR. The sample contains tens of thousands of clones, around 89% of which appear only once. Sample: unstimulated CD8+ T cells sorted from spleen or lymph node cells, taken before transplant. The TCR was taken from a human donor who was the organ donor for an intestinal transplant. The gene calls are TRBV11-2 and TRBJ1-2; D is uncertain. CDR3 sequence (DNA): TGTGCCAGCAGCTTAGGCCTACGGGACTATGGCTACACCTTC. Its protein product is CASSLGLRDYGYTF.